These T cell receptor beta chains were read from a single sample in a study of early T cells in non-severe SARS-CoV-2 infection. TCRdb reprocessed the 5' RACE reads via MiXCR and lists one record per CDR3 protein. The sample includes more than 55,000 distinct CDR3 sequences, about 4.6% of them seen just once. The sample in question was whole blood, obtained at baseline. All receptors come from an adult who was a healthcare worker with PCR-confirmed SARS-CoV-2 infection or an uninfected control (not recorded which). The donor label of this sample is uncertain. CDR3s include the opening cysteine and the closing phenylalanine or tryptophan. A D gene is named only where the DNA matches it firmly. A clone size is listed for some rows: how often the clone was seen (once, few, many), or a class if it is expanded.

D gene	V gene	J gene	clone size	CDR3 DNA	CDR3 protein
TRBD1	TRBV10-3	TRBJ1-5	few	TGTGCCATCAGTGAGCCCCGACAGGGGGGCAATCAGCCCCAGCATTTT	CAISEPRQGGNQPQHF
TRBD2	TRBV14	TRBJ2-5	few	TGTGCCAGCAGCCTAGCGGGGGGCGGTGAGACCCAGTACTTC	CASSLAGGGETQYF
TRBD1	TRBV5-4	TRBJ2-6	few	TGTGCCAGCAGCTGGGACAGGGAATCTGGTGGGGCCAACGTCCTGACTTTC	CASSWDRESGGANVLTF
NA	TRBV10-1	TRBJ1-1	few	TGCGCCAGCAGTGAAGGCAGCGGGGTTGAAACTGAAGCTTTCTTT	CASSEGSGVETEAFF
NA	TRBV20-1	TRBJ1-6	many	TGCAGTGCTAGGAAGGTTGCACCCTCCTATAATTCACCCCTCCACTTT	CSARKVAPSYNSPLHF
NA	TRBV30	TRBJ2-1	NA	TGTGCCTGGAAACGTTACAATGAGCAGTTCTTC	CAWKRYNEQFF
NA	TRBV6-6	TRBJ1-1	NA	TGTGCCAGGGCCTTTAGGGCTTTCTTT	CARAFRAFF
TRBD2	TRBV10-1	TRBJ2-7	many	TGCGCCAGCAGTCTCGACGCGCGGGGGGGCTTCGAGCAGTACTTC	CASSLDARGGFEQYF
NA	TRBV24-1	TRBJ1-5	many	TGTGCCACCAGTGATTTGAATAGCAATCAGCCCCAGCATTTT	CATSDLNSNQPQHF
NA	TRBV14	TRBJ1-2	NA	TGTGCCAGCAGCCAAGAGAACGGCAGACTTTATGGCTACACCTTC	CASSQENGRLYGYTF
NA	TRBV20-1	TRBJ2-2	few	TGCAGTGCTAGAGATCCTCTCCACACCGGGGAGCTGTTTTTT	CSARDPLHTGELFF
TRBD2	TRBV6-5	TRBJ2-5	many	TGTGCCAGCCGGGTGGCTAGCGGCAGTCAAGAGACCCAGTACTTC	CASRVASGSQETQYF
NA	TRBV12-3/TRBV12-4	TRBJ1-1	few	TGTGCCAGCAGTTTTGATTGGGGAAACACTGAAGCTTTCTTT	CASSFDWGNTEAFF
NA	TRBV27	TRBJ2-7	many	TGTGCCAGCAACTCTCAGGGGTCGGAGCAGTACTTC	CASNSQGSEQYF